The 29 T cell receptor beta chains listed next were all sequenced from one sample in a study of blood T cells in healthy people across ages. The use of a sample-barcoded 5' primer and a J-beta primer mix characterized a second PCR of about 7 to 12 cycles. TCRdb re-analysed the 5' RACE reads in MiXCR, keeping a single row per CDR3 protein. The sample includes hundreds of thousands of distinct CDR3 sequences, about 30% seen only once; the top ten take 15% to 19%. Sample: blood. The receptors here all came from a woman of 80 years or more in good health.

The chain uses TRBV6-5 and TRBJ1-6; 8 bases fit TRBD1. Germline CDR1 reads MNHEY; CDR2 reads SVGAGI. Trimming at V came to 10 bases and at J to 7 bases, leaving 9 bases not matched to a gene. The CDR3 is 14 residues long. CDR3 region: CATGRDRRNSPLHF. The CDR3 nucleotides read TGTGCCACCGGGAGGGACAGGCGGAATTCACCCCTCCACTTT.

This clonotype has a count of ten or more. The chain recombines TRBV7-2 with TRBJ2-3; the match to TRBD2 covers 7 bases. The CDR3 runs 16 residues. The trim removed 1 base at V and 2 bases at J, leaving 6 bases unmatched. From germline, CDR1 is SGHTA and CDR2 FQGNSA. CDR3 in amino acids: CASSLVGGGFTDTQYF. The CDR3 bases are TGTGCCAGCAGCTTAGTAGGCGGGGGTTTCACAGATACGCAGTATTTT.

The genes are TRBV7-3 and TRBJ2-3; D call uncertain. Germline loops: CDR1 SGHTA, CDR2 FQGTGA. CDR3 length: 14 residues. Deletions cut 4 bases from V and 5 bases from J, with 13 bases between. The CDR3 region is CASSSMLPGDTQYF. The CDR3 bases are TGTGCCAGCAGCTCCATGCTTCCCGGAGATACGCAGTATTTT.

This clonotype was recorded at least ten times. The V call is TRBV7-9, the J call TRBJ2-3, with TRBD1 as a possible D gene (5 bases). CDR1 is SEHNR, CDR2 FQNEAQ, per germline (reference sequence). This CDR3 comprises 14 residues. V was cut by 8 bases and J by 1 base, with 13 bases left in between. CDR3 sequence (DNA): TGTGCCAGCCAAGGGGTTGGCGGCACAGATACGCAGTATTTT. Translating gives CASQGVGGTDTQYF.

This clonotype was detected only once. A single base separates this from a much larger clone, so it may be a read error. The chain combines TRBV28 with TRBJ2-7; 7 bases align to TRBD2. This CDR3 is 14 amino acids long. Germline V CDR1 and CDR2: MDHEN, SYDVKM. The trim removed 3 bases at V and 7 bases at J, leaving 9 bases unmatched. CDR3 protein: CASSFLAEVGEQYF. DNA of the CDR3: TGTGCCAGCAGTTTTCTAGCGGAGGTTGGGGAGCAGTACTTC.

The genes are TRBV7-9 and TRBJ1-1; no reliable D call. The CDR3 is 14 residues long. Trimming took off 3 bases at V and 3 bases at J, with 11 bases between the two ends. Germline CDR1 is SEHNR and CDR2 is FQNEAQ (reference sequence). Written as DNA, the CDR3 is TGTGCCAGCAGCTTGTATCCTGAGGACACTGAAGCTTTCTTT. Amino acids: CASSLYPEDTEAFF. Combining the CDR3 with reference TRBV7-9 and TRBJ1-1 gives the whole variable domain DTGVSQNPRHKITKRGQNVTFRCDPISEHNRLYWYRQTLGQGPEFLTYFQNEAQLEKSRLLSDRFSAERPKGSFSTLEIQRTEQGDSAMYLCASSLYPEDTEAFFGQGTRLTVV.

This clonotype was picked up one time. A much larger clone differs from this one at a single base, so this may be a read error. The rearrangement joins TRBV30 to TRBJ1-2, with D unclear. Germline V CDR1 and CDR2: GTSNPN, SVGIG (reference sequence). The CDR3 runs to 14 residues. Trimming left V 1 base short and J 10 bases short, with 19 bases between. CDR3 amino acids: CAWSEERATPDYTF. The CDR3 DNA is TGTGCCTGGAGTGAAGAAAGGGCGACGCCTGACTACACCTTC.

The CDR3 sequence: CASSPQRTSGADNEQYF. The CDR3 region has the DNA TGTGCCAGCAGCCCCCAACGGACTAGCGGGGCAGACAATGAGCAGTACTTC. The V gene is TRBV4-2, the J gene TRBJ2-5; 12 bases fit TRBD2. This CDR3 is 17 amino acids long. The junction had 17 bases not matched to a gene; V was cut back by 4 bases and J by 11 bases. Germline V CDR1 and CDR2: LGHNA, YNFKEQ.

This clonotype was seen a single time. The chain uses TRBV7-9 and TRBJ2-3; D is ambiguous. V lost 5 bases to trimming and J lost 4 bases, with 7 bases between them. CDR1 and CDR2 (germline): SEHNR, FQNEAQ (reference sequence). The length of the CDR3 is 12 residues. The CDR3 sequence: CASSREADTQYF. CDR3 in DNA: TGTGCCAGCAGCCGAGAGGCAGATACGCAGTATTTT.

The sample holds a few counts of this clonotype. The rearrangement links TRBV6-2 or TRBV6-3 to TRBJ1-5, with 10 bases that match TRBD1. CDR1 and CDR2 from the germline V gene are MNHEY and SVGEGT. Trimming cost V 5 bases and J 8 bases; bases outside gene matches: 12. This CDR3 comprises 16 residues. CDR3 amino acids: CASSPPGQGIRKPQHF. The CDR3 region has the DNA TGTGCCAGCAGTCCCCCGGGACAGGGGATTAGGAAGCCCCAGCATTTT.

The chain joins TRBV15 to TRBJ1-2, with D unclear. Germline-derived CDR1 and CDR2 are LNHNV and YYDKDF (reference sequence). With 1 base removed from V and 5 bases from J, the gap between germline ends came to 14 bases. The CDR3 has 15 amino acids. CDR3 residues: CATSRGEITGYGYTF. DNA of the CDR3: TGTGCCACCAGCAGAGGGGAAATTACTGGGTATGGCTACACCTTC.

This clonotype was found a few times. This sequence joins TRBV18 and TRBJ1-1, with TRBD1 matching over 7 bases. Germline CDR1 is KGHSH and CDR2 is LQKENI. V lost 0 bases, J lost 6 bases, and 10 bases stayed unmatched. The CDR3 contains 16 residues. CDR3 region: CASSPPSRTGRPEAFF. The CDR3, as DNA: TGTGCCAGCTCACCACCTTCCAGGACAGGAAGGCCTGAAGCTTTCTTT.

The rearrangement uses TRBV4-2 and TRBJ2-1; D remains unclear. Judging by the DNA end, TRBJ2-7 fits better; the J call may be wrong. This CDR3 contains 15 residues. Germline V CDR1 and CDR2: LGHNA, YNFKEQ. For the CDR3, the DNA is TGTGCCAGCAGCCGAGCCCTGAGGTTCTACAATGAGCAGTACTTC. Translated, it gives CASSRALRFYNEQYF.

In its sample, this clonotype was seen many times. CDR3 coding DNA: TGTGCCAGCAGCACCGGGAAGGGCGGCTACGAGCAGTACTTC. Amino acid sequence: CASSTGKGGYEQYF. J is TRBJ2-7 and V is TRBV6-5; maybe TRBD2 (5 bases). Trimming removed 6 bases at V and 3 bases at J, with 15 bases between. CDR1 MNHEY and CDR2 SVGAGI come from the germline V gene. The CDR3 totals 14 residues.

This clonotype showed up many times. This chain joins TRBV5-6 and TRBJ2-7; 8 bases are shared with TRBD2. Germline V gives CDR1 SGHDT, CDR2 YYEEEE. CDR3 length equals 16 residues. V shed 2 bases and J 2 bases; nucleotides not matched to a gene: 9. CDR3 in amino acids: CASSFFVTGGPYEQYF. The CDR3 DNA follows: TGTGCCAGCAGCTTTTTCGTGACGGGGGGGCCCTACGAGCAGTACTTC. The complete variable domain, with remaining parts taken from reference TRBV5-6 and TRBJ2-7, reads DAGVTQSPTHLIKTRGQQVTLRCSPKSGHDTVSWYQQALGQGPQFIFQYYEEEERQRGNFPDRFSGHQFPNYSSELNVNALLLGDSALYLCASSFFVTGGPYEQYFGPGTRLTVT.

This chain joins TRBV4-1 and TRBJ1-5; 8 bases fit TRBD1. V shed 1 base and J 6 bases; nucleotides not matched to a gene: 8. The length of the CDR3 is 16 residues. Per germline, CDR1 MGHRA and CDR2 YSYEKL. The DNA of the CDR3 is TGCGCCAGCAGCCAAGTTGAACAGGGGGTAACTCAGCCCCAGCATTTT. Residues: CASSQVEQGVTQPQHF.

In the case of this clonotype: One base away lies a much larger clone, so this may be a sequencing read error. This chain uses TRBV20-1 with TRBJ2-7; tentatively, D is TRBD2 (6 bases). CDR1 is DFQATT and CDR2 is SNEGSKA in the germline V gene (reference sequence). The CDR3 covers 13 residues. V shed 6 bases and J shed 6 bases, with 18 bases lying between them. Here the CDR3 reads CSANLLEEGEQYF. As DNA, the CDR3 is TGCAGTGCGAATCTTTTGGAGGAGGGCGAGCAGTACTTC.

About this clonotype itself: A read error is possible here, since a much larger clone lies one base away. As the CDR3 is not closed by the conserved phenylalanine or tryptophan, this likely results from a read error. CDR3 DNA: TGTGCCTGGAGTCCGACAGGGTCGAGTGCTTTCTTG. This gives the protein CAWSPTGSSAFL. The J gene is TRBJ1-1, the V gene TRBV30; 7 nucleotides align to TRBD1. The CDR3 length is 12 residues. Germline V lookup: CDR1 GTSNPN, CDR2 SVGIG (reference sequence). V gave up 2 bases and J gave up 11 bases; unmatched junction bases: 8.

This clonotype was counted a single time. A much larger clone differs from this one at a single base, so this may be a read error. It is likely a read error, because the conserved phenylalanine at the end of the CDR3 is missing. The V call is TRBV7-2, the J call TRBJ2-1; D may be TRBD2 (6 bases). V lost 4 bases and J 3 bases, leaving 31 bases between the germline ends. The CDR3 is 21 residues long. CDR1 and CDR2 from the germline V gene are SGHTA and FQGNSA. The CDR3 DNA follows: TGTGCCAGCAGCTCCGTCGGGGTCCGGGCCGCGAGGGAGGCAGTCTACAATGAGCAGTTCGTC. Protein sequence: CASSSVGVRAAREAVYNEQFV.

The rearrangement joins TRBV2 to TRBJ1-1; D is perhaps TRBD1 (5 bases). This CDR3 region has 13 residues. With 10 bases removed from V and 1 base from J, the gap between germline ends came to 13 bases. CDR1 and CDR2 (germline): SNHLY, FYNNEI. The CDR3 DNA reads TGTGCCACCTCGGGGGGACGGAACACTGAAGCTTTCTTT. The encoded protein is CATSGGRNTEAFF.

Many counts were recorded for this clonotype. V gene TRBV5-1 combines with J gene TRBJ2-1; possible D gene TRBD2, 5 bases. Germline-derived CDR1 and CDR2 are SGHRS and YFSETQ. The V end lost 0 bases, the J end lost 2 bases, and 9 bases lay between the germline ends. The CDR3 contains 15 residues. CDR3 in amino acids: CASSLEGDTYNEQFF. As DNA, the CDR3 is TGCGCCAGCAGCTTGGAGGGAGATACCTACAATGAGCAGTTCTTC.

The genes are TRBV4-2 and TRBJ2-7; 7 bases line up with TRBD2. Germline values: CDR1 LGHNA, CDR2 YNFKEQ. The V segment lost 4 bases and the J segment 3 bases; nucleotides outside the gene matches: 15. The CDR3 length is 17 residues. The CDR3 loop reads CASSPDGGGDSFYEQYF. CDR3 coding DNA: TGTGCCAGCAGCCCCGATGGGGGGGGAGATTCCTTCTACGAGCAGTACTTC.

Points on this clonotype: This may come from a read error, since a much larger clone is one base off. The genes are TRBV12-3 or TRBV12-4 and TRBJ2-5, with D unresolved. CDR3 length: 13 amino acids. CDR3 bases: TGTACCAGCAGTTTACTTGGGAAAGAGACCCAGTACTTC. Amino acids: CTSSLLGKETQYF.

The rearrangement joins TRBV7-9 to TRBJ2-4; TRBD2 might be the D (5 bases). The DNA matches TRBJ2-7 better at its end, which makes the J call doubtful. Germline V gene data show CDR1 as SEHNR and CDR2 as FQNEAQ (reference sequence). The CDR3 consists of 14 residues. This CDR3 is CASSFEEVPYEQYF. The CDR3 nucleotides read TGTGCCAGCAGCTTTGAGGAGGTTCCCTACGAGCAGTACTTC.

V and J are TRBV7-3 and TRBJ2-1; D may be TRBD2 (7 bases). Germline CDR1 is SGHTA and CDR2 is FQGTGA. The CDR3 runs to 16 residues. V shed 5 bases and J shed 7 bases, with 21 bases lying between them. The CDR3 loop reads CASSTLGGVARNEQFF. In DNA form, the CDR3 reads TGTGCCAGCAGCACTCTAGGGGGGGTTGCAAGGAATGAGCAGTTCTTC.

This sequence joins TRBV3-1 and TRBJ2-5; no clear D gene. Germline V gives CDR1 LGHDT, CDR2 YNNKEL (reference sequence). The CDR3 length is 15 residues. V was shortened by 0 bases and J by 5 bases, with 13 bases between the two germline ends. The DNA for the CDR3 is TGTGCCAGCAGCCAAGATCGGTCTAGGCGGGAGACCCAGTACTTC. Amino acid sequence: CASSQDRSRRETQYF.

This clonotype was detected only once. J is TRBJ2-7 and V is TRBV7-2; TRBD1 is a possible D gene (5 bases). Germline assignment: CDR1 SGHTA and CDR2 FQGNSA. Deletions cut 5 bases from V and 7 bases from J, with 18 bases between. CDR3 length equals 14 residues. The CDR3 reads CASSADRSPGEQYF. The CDR3, as DNA: TGTGCCAGCAGCGCCGACAGAAGCCCTGGGGAGCAGTACTTC.

The sample holds a few counts of this clonotype. The rearrangement links TRBV12-5 to TRBJ2-5; weak D call: TRBD1 (6 bases). The germline V gene encodes CDR1 LGHNT and CDR2 FRNRAP. CDR3 size: 13 residues. Trimming cost V 2 bases and J 11 bases, with 15 bases left between them. The CDR3 coding sequence is TGTGCTAGTGGTTTGTCACAGGGTAATGAGCAGTACTTC. This gives the protein CASGLSQGNEQYF.

At least ten counts were recorded for this clonotype. The chain carries TRBV18 and TRBJ2-5, with D unclear. Germline assignment: CDR1 KGHSH and CDR2 LQKENI. CDR3 length: 11 amino acids. Trimming shortened V by 8 bases and J by 1 base, and 5 bases separated the two germline ends. The CDR3 here is CASSPQETQYF. CDR3 DNA: TGTGCCAGCAGCCCCCAAGAGACCCAGTACTTC.